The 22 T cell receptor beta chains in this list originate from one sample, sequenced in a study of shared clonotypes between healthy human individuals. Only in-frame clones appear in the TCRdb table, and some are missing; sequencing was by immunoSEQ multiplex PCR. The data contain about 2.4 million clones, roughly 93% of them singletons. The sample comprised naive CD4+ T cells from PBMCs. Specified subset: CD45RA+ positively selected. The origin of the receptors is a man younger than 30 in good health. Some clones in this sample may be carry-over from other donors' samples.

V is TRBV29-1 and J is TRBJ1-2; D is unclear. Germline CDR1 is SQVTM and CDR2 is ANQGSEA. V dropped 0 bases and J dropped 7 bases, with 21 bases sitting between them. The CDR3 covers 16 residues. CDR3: CSVEDTFMGGPSGYTF. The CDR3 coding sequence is TGCAGCGTTGAAGATACATTTATGGGCGGACCCTCTGGCTACACCTTC.

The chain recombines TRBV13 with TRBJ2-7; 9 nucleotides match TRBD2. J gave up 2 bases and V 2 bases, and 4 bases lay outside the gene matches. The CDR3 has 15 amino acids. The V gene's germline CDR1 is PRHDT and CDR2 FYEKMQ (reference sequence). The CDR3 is CASSLRASGTYEQYF. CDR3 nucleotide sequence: TGTGCCAGCAGCTTAAGGGCTAGCGGGACCTACGAGCAGTACTTC.

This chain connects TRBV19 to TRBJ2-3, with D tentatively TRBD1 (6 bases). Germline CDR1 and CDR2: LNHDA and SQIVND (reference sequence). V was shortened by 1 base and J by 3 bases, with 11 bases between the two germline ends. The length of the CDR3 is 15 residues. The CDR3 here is CASSIVGARTDTQYF. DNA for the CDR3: TGTGCCAGTAGTATAGTGGGGGCCAGAACAGATACGCAGTATTTT.

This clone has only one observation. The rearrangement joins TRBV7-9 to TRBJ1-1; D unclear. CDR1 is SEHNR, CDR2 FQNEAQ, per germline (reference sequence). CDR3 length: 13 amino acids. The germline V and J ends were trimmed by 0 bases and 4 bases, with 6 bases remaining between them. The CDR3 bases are TGTGCCAGCAGCTTAGCGGCAGGCACTGAAGCTTTCTTT. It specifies CASSLAAGTEAFF.

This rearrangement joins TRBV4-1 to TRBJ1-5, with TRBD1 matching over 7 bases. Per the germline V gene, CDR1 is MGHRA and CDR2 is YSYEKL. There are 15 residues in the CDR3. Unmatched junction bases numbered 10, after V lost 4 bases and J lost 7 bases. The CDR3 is CASSPLDRANQPQHF. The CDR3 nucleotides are TGCGCCAGCAGCCCACTCGACAGGGCCAACCAGCCCCAGCATTTT.

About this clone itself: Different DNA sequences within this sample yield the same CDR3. In DNA, the CDR3 is TGTGCCAGCTCACCACCCGCGGGGGCAGATACGCAGTATTTT. Translated, it gives CASSPPAGADTQYF. V gene TRBV18 combines with J gene TRBJ2-3; TRBD2 matches at 7 bases. The CDR3 loop spans 14 amino acids. V shed 0 bases, J shed 4 bases, and the junction held 1 base outside the gene matches. Germline V gives CDR1 KGHSH, CDR2 LQKENI.

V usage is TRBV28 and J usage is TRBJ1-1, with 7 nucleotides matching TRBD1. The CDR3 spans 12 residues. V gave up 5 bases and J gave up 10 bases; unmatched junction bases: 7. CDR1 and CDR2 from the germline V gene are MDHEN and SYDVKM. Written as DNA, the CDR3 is TGTGCCAGCAGTCCGGGACAGCGAGCAGCTTTCTTT. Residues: CASSPGQRAAFF.

The CDR3 DNA reads as TGTGCCAGCAGCTTAGCGAAGCTAGCCGAAGATACGCAGTATTTT. This encodes CASSLAKLAEDTQYF. The gene calls are TRBV7-9 and TRBJ2-3, with D possibly TRBD2 on 5 matching bases. CDR3 length: 15 amino acids. The V and J ends lost 0 bases and 5 bases respectively, with 12 bases between them. Per the germline V gene, CDR1 is SEHNR and CDR2 is FQNEAQ (reference sequence).

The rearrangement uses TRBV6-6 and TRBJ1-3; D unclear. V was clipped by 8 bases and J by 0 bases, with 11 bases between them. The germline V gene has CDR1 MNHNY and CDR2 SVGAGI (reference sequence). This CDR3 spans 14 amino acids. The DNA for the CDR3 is TGTGCCAGCGGGAGACCCGACTCTGGAAACACCATATATTTT. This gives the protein CASGRPDSGNTIYF.

The CDR3 coding sequence is TGTGCCACCAGCAGGGTACCCTGGGAGCAGTACTTC. Its protein is CATSRVPWEQYF. The chain uses TRBV15 and TRBJ2-7; D ambiguous. Germline CDR1 is LNHNV and CDR2 is YYDKDF (reference sequence). This CDR3 spans 12 amino acids. V was pared by 3 bases and J by 7 bases, with 10 bases between.

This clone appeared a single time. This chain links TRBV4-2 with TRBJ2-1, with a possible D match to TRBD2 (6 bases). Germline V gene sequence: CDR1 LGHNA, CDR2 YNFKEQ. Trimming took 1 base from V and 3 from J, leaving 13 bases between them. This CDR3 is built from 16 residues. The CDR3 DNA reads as TGTGCCAGCAGCCAAGCCCACGGGAGTTTCTACAATGAGCAGTTCTTC. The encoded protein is CASSQAHGSFYNEQFF.

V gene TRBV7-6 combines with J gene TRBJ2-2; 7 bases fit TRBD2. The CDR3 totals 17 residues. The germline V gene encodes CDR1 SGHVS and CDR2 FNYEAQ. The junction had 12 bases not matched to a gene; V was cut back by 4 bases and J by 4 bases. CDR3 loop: CASSSIGRGTGTGELFF. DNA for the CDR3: TGTGCCAGCAGCTCTATAGGGAGGGGCACGGGCACCGGGGAGCTGTTTTTT. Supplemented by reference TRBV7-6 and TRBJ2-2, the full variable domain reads GAGVSQSPRYKVTKRGQDVALRCDPISGHVSLYWYRQALGQGPEFLTYFNYEAQQDKSGLPNDRFSAERPEGSISTLTIQRTEQRDSAMYRCASSSIGRGTGTGELFFGEGSRLTVL.

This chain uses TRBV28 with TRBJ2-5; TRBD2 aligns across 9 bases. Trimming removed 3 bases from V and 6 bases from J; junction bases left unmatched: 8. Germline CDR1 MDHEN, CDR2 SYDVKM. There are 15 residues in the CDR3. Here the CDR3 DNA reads TGTGCCAGCAGTTTCCCTAGCGGGACTCGGAAGACCCAGTACTTC. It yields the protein CASSFPSGTRKTQYF. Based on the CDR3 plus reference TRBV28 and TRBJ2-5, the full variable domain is DVKVTQSSRYLVKRTGEKVFLECVQDMDHENMFWYRQDPGLGLRLIYFSYDVKMKEKGDIPEGYSVSREKKERFSLILESASTNQTSMYLCASSFPSGTRKTQYFGPGTRLLVL.

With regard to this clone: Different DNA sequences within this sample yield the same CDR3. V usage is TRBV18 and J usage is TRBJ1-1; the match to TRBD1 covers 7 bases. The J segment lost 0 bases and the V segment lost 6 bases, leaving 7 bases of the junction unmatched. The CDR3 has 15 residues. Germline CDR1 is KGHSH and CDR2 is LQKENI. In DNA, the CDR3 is TGTGCCAGCTCGCCGGGACAGCTCTTGAACACTGAAGCTTTCTTT. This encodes CASSPGQLLNTEAFF.

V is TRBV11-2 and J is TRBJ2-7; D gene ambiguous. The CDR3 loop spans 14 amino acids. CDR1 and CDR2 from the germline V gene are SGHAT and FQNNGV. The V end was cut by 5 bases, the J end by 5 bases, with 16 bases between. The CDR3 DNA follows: TGTGCCAGCAGCAGGATCATAATCGGAAACGAGCAGTACTTC. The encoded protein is CASSRIIIGNEQYF.

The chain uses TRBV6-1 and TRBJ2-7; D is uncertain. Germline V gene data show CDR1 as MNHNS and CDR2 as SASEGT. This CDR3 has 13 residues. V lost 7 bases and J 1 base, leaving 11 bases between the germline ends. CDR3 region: CASTASVSYEQYF. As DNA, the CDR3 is TGTGCCAGCACTGCGTCTGTTTCCTACGAGCAGTACTTC.

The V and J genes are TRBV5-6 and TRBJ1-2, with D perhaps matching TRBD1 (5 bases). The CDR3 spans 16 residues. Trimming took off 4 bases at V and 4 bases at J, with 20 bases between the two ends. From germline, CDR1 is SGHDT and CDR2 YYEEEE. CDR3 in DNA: TGTGCCAGCAGCAGTAGACGGGACGGTAGCATCTATGGCTACACCTTC. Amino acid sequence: CASSSRRDGSIYGYTF.

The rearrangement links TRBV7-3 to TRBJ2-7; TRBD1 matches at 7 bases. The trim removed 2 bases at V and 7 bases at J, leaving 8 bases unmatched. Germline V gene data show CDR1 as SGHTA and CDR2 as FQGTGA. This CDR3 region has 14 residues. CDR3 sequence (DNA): TGTGCCAGCAGCTTATCGGGACAGTCGACGGAGCAGTACTTC. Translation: CASSLSGQSTEQYF.

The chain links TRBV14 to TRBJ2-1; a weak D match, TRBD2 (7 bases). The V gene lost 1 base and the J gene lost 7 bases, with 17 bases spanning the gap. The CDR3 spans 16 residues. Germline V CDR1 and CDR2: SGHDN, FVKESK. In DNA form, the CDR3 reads TGTGCCAGCAGCCAAGGACTAGCCGGAGGGGGGAATGAGCAGTTCTTC. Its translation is CASSQGLAGGGNEQFF. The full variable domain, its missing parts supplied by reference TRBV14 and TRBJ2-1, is EAGVTQFPSHSVIEKGQTVTLRCDPISGHDNLYWYRRVMGKEIKFLLHFVKESKQDESGMPNNRFLAERTGGTYSTLKVQPAELEDSGVYFCASSQGLAGGGNEQFFGPGTRLTVL.

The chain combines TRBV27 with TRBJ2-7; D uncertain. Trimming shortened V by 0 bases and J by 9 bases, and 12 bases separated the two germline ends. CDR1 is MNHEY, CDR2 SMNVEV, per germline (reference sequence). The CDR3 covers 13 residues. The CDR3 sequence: CASSLSKQSGQYF. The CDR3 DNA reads TGTGCCAGCAGTTTATCGAAGCAATCCGGGCAGTACTTC.

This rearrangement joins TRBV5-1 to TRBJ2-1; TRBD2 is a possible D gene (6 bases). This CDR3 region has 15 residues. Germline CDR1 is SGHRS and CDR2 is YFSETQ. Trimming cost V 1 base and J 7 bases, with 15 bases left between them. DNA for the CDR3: TGCGCCAGCAGCTTGATGCCGGGAGCGGAGAATGAGCAGTTCTTC. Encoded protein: CASSLMPGAENEQFF.

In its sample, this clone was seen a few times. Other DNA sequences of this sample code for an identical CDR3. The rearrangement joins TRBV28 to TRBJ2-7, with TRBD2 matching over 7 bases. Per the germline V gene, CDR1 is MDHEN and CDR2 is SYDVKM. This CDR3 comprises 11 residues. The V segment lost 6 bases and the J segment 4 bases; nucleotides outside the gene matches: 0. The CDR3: CASRGGYEQYF. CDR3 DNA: TGTGCCAGCAGGGGGGGGTACGAGCAGTACTTC.